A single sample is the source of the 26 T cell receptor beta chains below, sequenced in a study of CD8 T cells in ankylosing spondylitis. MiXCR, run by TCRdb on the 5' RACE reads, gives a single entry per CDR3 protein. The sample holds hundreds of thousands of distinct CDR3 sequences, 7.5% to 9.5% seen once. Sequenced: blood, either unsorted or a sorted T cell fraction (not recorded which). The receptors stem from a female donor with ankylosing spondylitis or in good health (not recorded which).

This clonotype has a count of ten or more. For the CDR3, the DNA is TGTGCCAGCAGTCCTTCGGGAAGAAATGAGCAGTTCTTC. This encodes CASSPSGRNEQFF. This chain links TRBV13 with TRBJ2-1; maybe TRBD2 (5 bases). Germline V gene data show CDR1 as PRHDT and CDR2 as FYEKMQ (reference sequence). There are 13 residues in the CDR3. V gave up 6 bases and J gave up 7 bases, with 13 bases separating them.

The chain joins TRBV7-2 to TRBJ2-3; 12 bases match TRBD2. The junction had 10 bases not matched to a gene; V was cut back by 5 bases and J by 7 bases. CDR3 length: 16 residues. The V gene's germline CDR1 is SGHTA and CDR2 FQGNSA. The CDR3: CASSPRLAGVVNTQYF. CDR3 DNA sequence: TGTGCCAGCAGCCCACGACTAGCGGGAGTGGTAAATACGCAGTATTTT.

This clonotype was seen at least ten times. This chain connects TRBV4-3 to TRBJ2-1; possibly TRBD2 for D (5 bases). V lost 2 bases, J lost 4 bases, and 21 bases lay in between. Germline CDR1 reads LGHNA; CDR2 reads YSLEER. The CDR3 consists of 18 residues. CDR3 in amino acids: CASSQRFRAYEGYNEQFF. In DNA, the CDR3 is TGCGCCAGCAGCCAACGTTTTCGGGCCTACGAGGGTTACAATGAGCAGTTCTTC.

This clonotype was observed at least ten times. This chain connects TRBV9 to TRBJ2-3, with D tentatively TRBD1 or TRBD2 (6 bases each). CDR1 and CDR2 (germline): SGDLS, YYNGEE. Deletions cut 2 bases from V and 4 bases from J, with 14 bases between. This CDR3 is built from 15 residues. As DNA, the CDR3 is TGTGCCAGCAGCGTTCAAGGCGGGACACCAGATACGCAGTATTTT. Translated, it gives CASSVQGGTPDTQYF.

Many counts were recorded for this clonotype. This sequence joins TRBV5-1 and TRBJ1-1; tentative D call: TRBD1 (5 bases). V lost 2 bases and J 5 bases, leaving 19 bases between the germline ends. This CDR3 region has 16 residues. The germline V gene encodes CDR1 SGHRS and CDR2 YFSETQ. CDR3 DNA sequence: TGCGCCAGCAGCTTAGGGACGTTCGGGGTGTGGACTGAAGCTTTCTTT. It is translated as CASSLGTFGVWTEAFF.

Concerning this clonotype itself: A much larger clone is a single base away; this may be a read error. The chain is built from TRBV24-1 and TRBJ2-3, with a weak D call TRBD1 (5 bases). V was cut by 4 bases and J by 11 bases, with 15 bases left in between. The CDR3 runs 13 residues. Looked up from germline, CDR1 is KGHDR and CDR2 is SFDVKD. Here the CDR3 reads CATSDSGRVMQYF. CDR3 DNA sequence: TGTGCCACCAGTGACAGTGGCAGGGTTATGCAGTATTTT.

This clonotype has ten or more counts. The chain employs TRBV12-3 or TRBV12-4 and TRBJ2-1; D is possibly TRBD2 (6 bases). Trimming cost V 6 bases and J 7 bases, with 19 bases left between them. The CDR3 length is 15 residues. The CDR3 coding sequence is TGTGCCAGCAGCTACCATCTTAGCGGACCTAATGAGCAGTTCTTC. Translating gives CASSYHLSGPNEQFF.

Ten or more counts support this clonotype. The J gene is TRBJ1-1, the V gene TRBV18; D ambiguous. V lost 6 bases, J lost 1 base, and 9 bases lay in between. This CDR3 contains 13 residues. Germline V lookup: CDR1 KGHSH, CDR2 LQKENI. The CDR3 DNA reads TGTGCCAGCTCGCCTAACAAGAACACTGAAGCTTTCTTT. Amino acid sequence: CASSPNKNTEAFF.

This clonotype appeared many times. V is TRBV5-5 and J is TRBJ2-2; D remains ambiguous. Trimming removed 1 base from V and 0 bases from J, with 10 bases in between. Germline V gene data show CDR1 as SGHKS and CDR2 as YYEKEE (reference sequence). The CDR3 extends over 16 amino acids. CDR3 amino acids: CASSLLAGPNTGELFF. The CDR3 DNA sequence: TGTGCCAGCAGCTTGTTGGCAGGACCGAACACCGGGGAGCTGTTTTTT.

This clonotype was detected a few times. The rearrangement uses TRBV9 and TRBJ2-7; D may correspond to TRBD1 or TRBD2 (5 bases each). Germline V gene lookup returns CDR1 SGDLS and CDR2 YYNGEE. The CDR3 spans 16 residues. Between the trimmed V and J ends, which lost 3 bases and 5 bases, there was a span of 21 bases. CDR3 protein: CASSGGVGRRTNEQYF. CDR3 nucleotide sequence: TGTGCCAGCAGCGGAGGGGTAGGACGGCGGACCAACGAGCAGTACTTC. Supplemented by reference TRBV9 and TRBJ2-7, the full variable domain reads DSGVTQTPKHLITATGQRVTLRCSPRSGDLSVYWYQQSLDQGLQFLIQYYNGEERAKGNILERFSAQQFPDLHSELNLSSLELGDSALYFCASSGGVGRRTNEQYFGPGTRLTVT.

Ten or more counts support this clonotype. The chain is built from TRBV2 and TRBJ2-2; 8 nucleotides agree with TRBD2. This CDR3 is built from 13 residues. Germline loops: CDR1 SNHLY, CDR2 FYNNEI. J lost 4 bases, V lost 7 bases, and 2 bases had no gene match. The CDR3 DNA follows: TGTGCCAGCAAGCGGGGGATCACCGGGGAGCTGTTTTTT. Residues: CASKRGITGELFF.

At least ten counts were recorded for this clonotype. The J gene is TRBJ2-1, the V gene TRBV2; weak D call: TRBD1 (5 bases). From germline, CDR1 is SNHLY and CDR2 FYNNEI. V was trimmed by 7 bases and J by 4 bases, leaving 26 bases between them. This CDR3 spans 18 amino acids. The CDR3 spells CASNEDIPGVDAYNEQFF. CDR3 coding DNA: TGTGCCAGCAATGAGGACATTCCCGGAGTGGATGCATACAATGAGCAGTTCTTC.

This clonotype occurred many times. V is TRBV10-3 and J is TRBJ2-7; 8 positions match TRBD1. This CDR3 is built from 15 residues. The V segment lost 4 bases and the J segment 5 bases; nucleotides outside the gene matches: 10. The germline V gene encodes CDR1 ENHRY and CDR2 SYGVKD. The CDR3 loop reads CAISGTGQGSNEQYF. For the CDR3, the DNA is TGTGCCATCAGTGGGACCGGACAGGGTTCTAACGAGCAGTACTTC.

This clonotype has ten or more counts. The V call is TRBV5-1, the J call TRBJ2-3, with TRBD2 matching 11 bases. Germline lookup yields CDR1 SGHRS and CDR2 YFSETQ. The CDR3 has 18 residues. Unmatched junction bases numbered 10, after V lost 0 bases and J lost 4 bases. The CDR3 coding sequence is TGCGCCAGCAGCTTGGAAGGTAGTACTAGCGGGAGCTCAGATACGCAGTATTTT. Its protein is CASSLEGSTSGSSDTQYF.

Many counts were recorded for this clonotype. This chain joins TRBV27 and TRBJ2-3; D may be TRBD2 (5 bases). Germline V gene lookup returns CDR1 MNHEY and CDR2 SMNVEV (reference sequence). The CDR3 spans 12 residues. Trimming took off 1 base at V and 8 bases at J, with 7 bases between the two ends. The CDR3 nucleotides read TGTGCCAGCAGTTTATTGAGCGGTACGCAGTATTTT. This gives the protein CASSLLSGTQYF.

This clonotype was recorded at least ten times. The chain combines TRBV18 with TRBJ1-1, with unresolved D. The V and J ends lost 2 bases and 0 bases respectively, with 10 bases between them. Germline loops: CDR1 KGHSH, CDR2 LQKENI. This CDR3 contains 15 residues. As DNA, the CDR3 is TGTGCCAGCTCACCAGATTCTCGGTTGAACACTGAAGCTTTCTTT. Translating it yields CASSPDSRLNTEAFF.

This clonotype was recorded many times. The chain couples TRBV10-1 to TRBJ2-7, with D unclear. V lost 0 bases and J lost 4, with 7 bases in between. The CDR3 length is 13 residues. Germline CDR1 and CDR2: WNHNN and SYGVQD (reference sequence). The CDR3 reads CASSESWGYEQYF. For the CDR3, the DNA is TGCGCCAGCAGTGAGTCTTGGGGATACGAGCAGTACTTC.

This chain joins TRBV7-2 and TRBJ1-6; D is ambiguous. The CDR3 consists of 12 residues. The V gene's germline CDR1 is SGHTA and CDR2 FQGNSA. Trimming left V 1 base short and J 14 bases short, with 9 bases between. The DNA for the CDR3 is TGTGCCAGCAGCTTAGATATTAGTACCCTCCACTTT. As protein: CASSLDISTLHF.

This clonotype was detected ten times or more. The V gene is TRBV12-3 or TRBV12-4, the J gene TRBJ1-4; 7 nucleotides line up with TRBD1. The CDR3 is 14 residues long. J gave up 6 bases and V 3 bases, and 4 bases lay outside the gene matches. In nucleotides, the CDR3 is TGTGCCAGCAGTTTTACAGGGGCGCATGAAAAACTGTTTTTT. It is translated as CASSFTGAHEKLFF.

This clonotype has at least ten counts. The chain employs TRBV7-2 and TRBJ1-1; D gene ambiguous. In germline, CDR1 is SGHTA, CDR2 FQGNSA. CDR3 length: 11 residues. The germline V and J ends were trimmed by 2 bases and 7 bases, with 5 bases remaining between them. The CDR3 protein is CASSLMGEAFF. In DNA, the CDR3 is TGTGCCAGCAGCTTAATGGGTGAAGCTTTCTTT.

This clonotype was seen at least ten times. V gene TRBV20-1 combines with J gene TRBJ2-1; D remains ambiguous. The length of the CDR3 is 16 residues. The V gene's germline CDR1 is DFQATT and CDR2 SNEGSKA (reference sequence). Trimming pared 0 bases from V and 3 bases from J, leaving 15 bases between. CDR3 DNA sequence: TGCAGTGCTAGAGATCTCTTATCGGGCGGCTACAATGAGCAGTTCTTC. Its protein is CSARDLLSGGYNEQFF.

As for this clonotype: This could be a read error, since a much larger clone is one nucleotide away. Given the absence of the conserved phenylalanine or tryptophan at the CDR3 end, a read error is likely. CDR3 residues: CASSLSVAGSTDTQYL. CDR3 coding DNA: TGTGCCAGCAGCTTATCGGTGGCAGGGTCCACAGATACGCAGTATCTT. This sequence joins TRBV7-6 and TRBJ2-3; perhaps TRBD1 as D (5 bases). The V end lost 2 bases, the J end lost 2 bases, and 14 bases lay between the germline ends. This CDR3 spans 16 amino acids. CDR1 is SGHVS and CDR2 is FNYEAQ in the germline V gene.

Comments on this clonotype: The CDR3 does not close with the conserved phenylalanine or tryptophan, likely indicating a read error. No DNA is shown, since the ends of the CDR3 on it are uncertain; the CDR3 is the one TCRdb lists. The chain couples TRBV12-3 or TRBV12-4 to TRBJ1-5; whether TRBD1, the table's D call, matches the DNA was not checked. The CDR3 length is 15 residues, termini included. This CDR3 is CASRSTGTENQPQHL.

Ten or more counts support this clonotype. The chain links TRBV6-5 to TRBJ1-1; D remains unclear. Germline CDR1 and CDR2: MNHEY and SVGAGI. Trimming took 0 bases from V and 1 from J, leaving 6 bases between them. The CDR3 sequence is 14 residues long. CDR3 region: CASSYSERNTEAFF. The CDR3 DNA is TGTGCCAGCAGTTACTCGGAAAGGAACACTGAAGCTTTCTTT.

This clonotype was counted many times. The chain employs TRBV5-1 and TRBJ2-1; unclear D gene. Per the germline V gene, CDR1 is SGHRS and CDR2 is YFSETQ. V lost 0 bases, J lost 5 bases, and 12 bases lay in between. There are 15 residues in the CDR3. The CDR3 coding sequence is TGCGCCAGCAGCTTGGCGGGTGCCCGAAACAATGAGCAGTTCTTC. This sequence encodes CASSLAGARNNEQFF.

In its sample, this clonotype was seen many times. The CDR3 DNA reads TGCAGTGCTCCCGAACGGAGGACAGGCTTTCGGGACGAGCAGTACTTC. Its translation is CSAPERRTGFRDEQYF. V and J are TRBV20-1 and TRBJ2-7; 7 bases align to TRBD1. CDR3 length: 16 amino acids. Per the germline V gene, CDR1 is DFQATT and CDR2 is SNEGSKA (reference sequence). J lost 5 bases, V lost 5 bases, and 18 bases had no gene match.